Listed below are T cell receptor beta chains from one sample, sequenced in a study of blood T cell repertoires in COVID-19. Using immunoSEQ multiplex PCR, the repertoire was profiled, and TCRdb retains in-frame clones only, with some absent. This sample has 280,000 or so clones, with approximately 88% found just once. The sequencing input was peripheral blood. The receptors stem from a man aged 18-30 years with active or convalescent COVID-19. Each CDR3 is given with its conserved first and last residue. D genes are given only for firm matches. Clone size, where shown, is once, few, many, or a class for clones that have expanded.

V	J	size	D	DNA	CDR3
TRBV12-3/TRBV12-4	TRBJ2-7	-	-	TGTGCCAGCAGTTTAGGAGGGCTCGGCGAGCAGTACTTC	CASSLGGLGEQYF
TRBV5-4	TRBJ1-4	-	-	TGTGCCAGCAGCCCAGCCGTGGGAGGGAAGAGAAAACTGTTTTTT	CASSPAVGGKRKLFF
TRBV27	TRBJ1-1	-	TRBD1	TGTGCCAGCAGCCCCCCCGGGACAGGGATGAGAGCTTTCTTT	CASSPPGTGMRAFF
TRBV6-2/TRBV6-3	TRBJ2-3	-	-	TGTGCCAGCAGTTACTATGGGACTAGCACAGATACGCAGTATTTT	CASSYYGTSTDTQYF
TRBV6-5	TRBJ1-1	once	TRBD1	TGTGCCAGCAGTTACTCTGTCAGGGGGAGCACTGAAGCTTTCTTT	CASSYSVRGSTEAFF
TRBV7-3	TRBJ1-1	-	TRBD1	TGTGCCAGCAGCTTAACTTATGACAGGGGGAACACTGAAGCTTTCTTT	CASSLTYDRGNTEAFF
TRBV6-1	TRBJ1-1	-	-	TGTGCCAGCAGTGAAGGCGAAAACACTGAAGCTTTCTTT	CASSEGENTEAFF
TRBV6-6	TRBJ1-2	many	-	TGTGCCAGCAGTCCCCAGGGAGCGGGTGGCTACACCTTC	CASSPQGAGGYTF
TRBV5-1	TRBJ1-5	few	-	TGCGCCAGCAGCTTGGGCGGGGAGCCTGGGACGATGCCCCAGCATTTT	CASSLGGEPGTMPQHF
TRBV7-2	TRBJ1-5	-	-	TGTGCCAGCAGCTCCCGGCAGGGACAGCCCCAGCATTTT	CASSSRQGQPQHF
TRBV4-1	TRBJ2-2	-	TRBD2	TGCGCCAGCAGCCAACCGGGACTAGCGGGGGGCCCTATTACCGGGGAGCTGTTTTTT	CASSQPGLAGGPITGELFF
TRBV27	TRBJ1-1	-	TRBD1	TGTGCCAGCAGCTCAGGGGGCCGGGTCAAAACTGAAGCTTTCTTT	CASSSGGRVKTEAFF
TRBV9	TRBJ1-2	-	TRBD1	TGTGCCAGCAGCGTAGCGTGGACAGGGGATGGCTACACCTTC	CASSVAWTGDGYTF
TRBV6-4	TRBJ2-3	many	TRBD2	TGTGCCAGCAGTGACTCGCGGGGGGGCCCAGATACGCAGTATTTT	CASSDSRGGPDTQYF
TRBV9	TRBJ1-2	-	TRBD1	TGTGCCAGCAGGCCGGGGACAGTTGGACGTGGAGGCTACACCTTC	CASRPGTVGRGGYTF
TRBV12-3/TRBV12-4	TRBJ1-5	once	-	TGTGCCAGCAGTTTGTCTATGAATCAGCCCCAGCATTTT	CASSLSMNQPQHF
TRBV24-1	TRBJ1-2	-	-	TGTGCCACCAGTGACCCCAGGGGTTGGAACGGCTACACCTTC	CATSDPRGWNGYTF
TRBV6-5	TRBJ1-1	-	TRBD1	TGTGCCAGCAGTTACTCGACACAGGGGGGCACTGAAGCTTTCTTT	CASSYSTQGGTEAFF
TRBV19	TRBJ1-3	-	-	TGTGCCATTGCGGAGACCGGGGTCTCTGGAAACACCATATATTTT	CAIAETGVSGNTIYF
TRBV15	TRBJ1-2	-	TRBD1	TGTGCCACCAGCGGGGACAGAAACCTTAACTATGGCTACACCTTC	CATSGDRNLNYGYTF
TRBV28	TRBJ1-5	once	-	TGTGCCAGCAGTTCCTGGAGGGGCCCCACCAATCAGCCCCAGCATTTT	CASSSWRGPTNQPQHF
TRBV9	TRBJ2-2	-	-	TGTGCCAGCAGCGAGACGGGGGACGTCACCGGGGAGCTGTTTTTT	CASSETGDVTGELFF
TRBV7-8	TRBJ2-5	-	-	TGTGCCAGCAGGAACTACAGGGTCCAAGAGACCCAGTACTTC	CASRNYRVQETQYF
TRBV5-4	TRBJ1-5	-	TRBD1	TGTGCCAGCAGCTTGGCCGGGTCAGGGGGCGATCAGCCCCAGCATTTT	CASSLAGSGGDQPQHF
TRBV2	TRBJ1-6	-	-	TGTGCCAGCACCGGATACAGGATTAATTCACCCCTCCACTTT	CASTGYRINSPLHF
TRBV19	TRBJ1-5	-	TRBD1	TGTGCCAGCACCGGGACAGGGGTATTATATAGCAATCAGCCCCAGCATTTT	CASTGTGVLYSNQPQHF
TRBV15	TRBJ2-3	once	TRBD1	TGTGCCACCAGCAGGCTACTGACAGGGGGCACAGATACGCAGTATTTT	CATSRLLTGGTDTQYF
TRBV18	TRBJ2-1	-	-	TGTGCCAGCTCACGGGGGCAGCCGAAGGGGGACAATGAGCAGTTCTTC	CASSRGQPKGDNEQFF
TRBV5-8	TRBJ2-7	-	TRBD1	TGTGCCAGCAGCTTGGCAGGGACAGGTTCCTACGAGCAGTACTTC	CASSLAGTGSYEQYF